The source of this TCR beta chain is a study of cytomegalovirus exposure and HLA in healthy donors. A multiplex PCR was run with 60 Vbeta primers and 13 Jbeta primers. Sequencing used immunoSEQ multiplex PCR; TCRdb keeps in-frame clones, though not all of them. The top ten hold roughly 4.2% of the sample, which has 95,000 to 110,000 clones, 77% seen once. Study outcomes and limitations: Upon later analysis, TCR association rates were observed to vary by HLA locus, being highest for DRB1 and lowest for HLA-C. It was reportedly the case that the classifier diagnosed cytomegalovirus status with high specificity and sensitivity. In a later analysis, an Asian-associated ancestry cluster reportedly showed fewer N-insertions than the approximately 700-donor mean.

Germline V gene lookup returns CDR1 MNHEY and CDR2 SMNVEV (reference sequence). CDR3 size: 17 residues. J gave up 1 base and V 5 bases, and 8 bases lay outside the gene matches. As for this clone: Its antigen is unknown.

The chain uses TRBV27 and TRBJ2-1, with 10 bases that match TRBD2. The sequence was obtained from a male donor in good health and CMV-seronegative. Sample: PBMCs. The CDR3 nucleotides are TGTGCCAGCAGTCGTTTAGCGGGAGGTAGATCCTACAATGAGCAGTTCTTC. This encodes CASSRLAGGRSYNEQFF.